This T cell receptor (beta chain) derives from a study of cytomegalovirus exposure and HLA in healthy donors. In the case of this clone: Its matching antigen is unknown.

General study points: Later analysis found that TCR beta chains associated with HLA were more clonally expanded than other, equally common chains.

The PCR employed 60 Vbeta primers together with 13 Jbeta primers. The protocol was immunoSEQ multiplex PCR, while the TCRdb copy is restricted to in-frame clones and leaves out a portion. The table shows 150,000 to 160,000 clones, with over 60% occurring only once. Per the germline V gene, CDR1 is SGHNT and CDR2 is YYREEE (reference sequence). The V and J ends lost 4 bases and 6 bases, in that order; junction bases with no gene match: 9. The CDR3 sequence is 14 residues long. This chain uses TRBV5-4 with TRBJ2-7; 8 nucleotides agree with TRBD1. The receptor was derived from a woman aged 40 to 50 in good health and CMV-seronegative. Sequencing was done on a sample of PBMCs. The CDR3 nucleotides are TGTGCCAGCAGCGGCGGACAGGGACGGCTCGAGCAGTACTTC. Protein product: CASSGGQGRLEQYF.